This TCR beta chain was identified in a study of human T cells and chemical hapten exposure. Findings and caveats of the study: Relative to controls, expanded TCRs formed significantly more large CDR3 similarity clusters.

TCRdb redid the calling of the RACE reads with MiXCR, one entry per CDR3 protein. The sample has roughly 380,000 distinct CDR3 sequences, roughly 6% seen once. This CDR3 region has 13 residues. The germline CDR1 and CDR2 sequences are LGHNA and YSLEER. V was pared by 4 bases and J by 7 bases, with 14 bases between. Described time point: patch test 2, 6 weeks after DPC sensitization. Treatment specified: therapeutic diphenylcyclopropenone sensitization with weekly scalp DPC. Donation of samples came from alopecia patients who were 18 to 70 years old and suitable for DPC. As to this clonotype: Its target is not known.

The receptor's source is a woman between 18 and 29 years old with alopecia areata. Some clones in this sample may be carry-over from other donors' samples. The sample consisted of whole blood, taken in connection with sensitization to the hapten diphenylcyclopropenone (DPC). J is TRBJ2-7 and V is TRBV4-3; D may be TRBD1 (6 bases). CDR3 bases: TGCGCCAGCAGCCTCGCCCTGGGGGCTGAGCAGTACTTC. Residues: CASSLALGAEQYF.